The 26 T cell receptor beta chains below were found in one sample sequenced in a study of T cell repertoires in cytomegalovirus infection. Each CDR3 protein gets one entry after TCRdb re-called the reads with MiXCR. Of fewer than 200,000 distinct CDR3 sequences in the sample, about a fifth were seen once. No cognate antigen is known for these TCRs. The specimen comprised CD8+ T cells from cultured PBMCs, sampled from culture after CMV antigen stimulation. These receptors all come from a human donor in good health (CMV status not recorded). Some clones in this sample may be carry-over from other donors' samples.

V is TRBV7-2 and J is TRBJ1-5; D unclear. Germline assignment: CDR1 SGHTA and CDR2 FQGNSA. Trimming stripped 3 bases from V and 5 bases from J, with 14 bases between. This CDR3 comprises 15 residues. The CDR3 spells CASSFNINSDQPQHF. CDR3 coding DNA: TGTGCCAGCAGCTTTAACATAAACTCGGATCAGCCCCAGCATTTT.

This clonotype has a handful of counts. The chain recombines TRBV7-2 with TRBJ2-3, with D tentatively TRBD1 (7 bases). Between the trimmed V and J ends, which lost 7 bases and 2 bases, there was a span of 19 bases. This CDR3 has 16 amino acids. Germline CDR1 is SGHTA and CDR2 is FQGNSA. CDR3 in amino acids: CASILTGGGTTDTQYF. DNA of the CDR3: TGTGCCAGCATCCTCACCGGAGGGGGCACCACAGATACGCAGTATTTT.

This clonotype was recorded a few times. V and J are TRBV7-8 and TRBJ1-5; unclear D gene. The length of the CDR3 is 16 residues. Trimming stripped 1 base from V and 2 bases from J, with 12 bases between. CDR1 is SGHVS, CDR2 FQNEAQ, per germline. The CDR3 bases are TGTGCCAGCAGCTTAGATAAACGGAGGGGCAATCAGCCCCAGCATTTT. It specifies CASSLDKRRGNQPQHF.

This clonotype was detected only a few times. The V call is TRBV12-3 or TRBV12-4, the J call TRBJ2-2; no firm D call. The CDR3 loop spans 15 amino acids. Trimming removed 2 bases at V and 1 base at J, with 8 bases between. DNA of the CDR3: TGTGCCAGCAGTTTAACGGCAGGGAACACCGGGGAGCTGTTTTTT. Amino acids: CASSLTAGNTGELFF.

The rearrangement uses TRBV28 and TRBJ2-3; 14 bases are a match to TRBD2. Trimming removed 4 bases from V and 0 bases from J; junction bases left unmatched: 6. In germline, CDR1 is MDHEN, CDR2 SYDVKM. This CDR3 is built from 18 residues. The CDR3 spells CASSWGLAGEISTDTQYF. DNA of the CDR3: TGTGCCAGCAGTTGGGGACTAGCGGGGGAAATTAGCACAGATACGCAGTATTTT.

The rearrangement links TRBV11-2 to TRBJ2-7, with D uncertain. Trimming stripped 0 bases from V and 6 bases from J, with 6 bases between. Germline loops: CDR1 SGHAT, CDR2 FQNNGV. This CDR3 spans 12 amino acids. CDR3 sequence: CASSLDRLEQYF. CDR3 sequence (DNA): TGTGCCAGCAGCTTAGATCGCCTCGAGCAGTACTTC. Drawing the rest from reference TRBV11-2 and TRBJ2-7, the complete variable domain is EAGVAQSPRYKIIEKRQSVAFWCNPISGHATLYWYQQILGQGPKLLIQFQNNGVVDDSQLPKDRFSAERLKGVDSTLKIQPAKLEDSAVYLCASSLDRLEQYFGPGTRLTVT.

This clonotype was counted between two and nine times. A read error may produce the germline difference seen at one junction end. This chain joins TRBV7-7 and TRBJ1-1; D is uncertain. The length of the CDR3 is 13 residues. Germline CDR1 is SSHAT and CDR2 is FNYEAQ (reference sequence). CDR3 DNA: TGTGCTAGCAGCTTAGCAATGAACACTGAAGCTTTCTTT. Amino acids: CASSLAMNTEAFF.

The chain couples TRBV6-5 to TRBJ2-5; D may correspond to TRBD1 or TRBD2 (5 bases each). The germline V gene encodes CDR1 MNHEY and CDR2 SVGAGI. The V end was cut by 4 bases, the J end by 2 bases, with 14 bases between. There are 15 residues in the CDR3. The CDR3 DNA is TGTGCCAGCAGTTTCGGGACGATTACTCAAGAGACCCAGTACTTC. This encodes CASSFGTITQETQYF.

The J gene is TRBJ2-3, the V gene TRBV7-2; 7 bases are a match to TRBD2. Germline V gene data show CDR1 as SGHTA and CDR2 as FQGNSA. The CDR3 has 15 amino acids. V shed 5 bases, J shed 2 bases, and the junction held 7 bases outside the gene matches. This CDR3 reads CASSPESGATDTQYF. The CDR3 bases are TGTGCCAGCAGCCCGGAGAGCGGGGCCACAGATACGCAGTATTTT.

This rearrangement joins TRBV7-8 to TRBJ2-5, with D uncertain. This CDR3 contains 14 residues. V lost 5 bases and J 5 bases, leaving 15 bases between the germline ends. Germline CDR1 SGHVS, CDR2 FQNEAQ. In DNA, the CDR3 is TGTGCCAGCAGCCCCCCCGGATTCATGGAGACCCAGTACTTC. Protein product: CASSPPGFMETQYF.

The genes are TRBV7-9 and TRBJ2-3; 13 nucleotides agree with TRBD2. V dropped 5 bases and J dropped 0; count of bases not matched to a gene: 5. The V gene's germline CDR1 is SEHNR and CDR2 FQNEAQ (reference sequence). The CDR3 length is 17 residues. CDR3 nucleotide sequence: TGTGCCAGCAGCCCGGGGACTAGCGGGACCAGCACAGATACGCAGTATTTT. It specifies CASSPGTSGTSTDTQYF.

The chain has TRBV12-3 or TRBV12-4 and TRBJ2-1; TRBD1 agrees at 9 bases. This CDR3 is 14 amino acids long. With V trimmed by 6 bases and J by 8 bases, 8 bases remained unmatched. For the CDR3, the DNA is TGTGCCAGCAGCCGGATGGACAGGGGTTATGAGCAGTTCTTC. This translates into CASSRMDRGYEQFF.

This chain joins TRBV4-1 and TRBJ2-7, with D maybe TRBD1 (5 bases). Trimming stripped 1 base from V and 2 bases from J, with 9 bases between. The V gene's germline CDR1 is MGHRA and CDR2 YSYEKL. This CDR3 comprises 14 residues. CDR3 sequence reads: CASSQGTGPYEQYF. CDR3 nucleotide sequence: TGCGCCAGCAGCCAAGGTACAGGACCCTACGAGCAGTACTTC.

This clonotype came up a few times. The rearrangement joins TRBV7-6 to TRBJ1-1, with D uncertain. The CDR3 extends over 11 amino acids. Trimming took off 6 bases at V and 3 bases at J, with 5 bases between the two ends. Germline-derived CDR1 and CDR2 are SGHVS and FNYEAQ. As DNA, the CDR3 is TGTGCCAGCAGATCCCACACTGAAGCTTTCTTT. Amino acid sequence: CASRSHTEAFF.

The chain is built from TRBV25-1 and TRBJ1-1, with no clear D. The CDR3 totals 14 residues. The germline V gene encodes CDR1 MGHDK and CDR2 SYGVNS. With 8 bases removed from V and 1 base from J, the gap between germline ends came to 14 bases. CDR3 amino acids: CASCGRRGNTEAFF. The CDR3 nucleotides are TGTGCCAGCTGTGGGCGCCGAGGGAACACTGAAGCTTTCTTT.

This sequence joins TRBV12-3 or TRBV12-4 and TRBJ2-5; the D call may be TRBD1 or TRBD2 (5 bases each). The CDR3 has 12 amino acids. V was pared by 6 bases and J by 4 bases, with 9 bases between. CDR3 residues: CASSRDGETQYF. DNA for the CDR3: TGTGCCAGCAGCAGGGACGGAGAGACCCAGTACTTC.

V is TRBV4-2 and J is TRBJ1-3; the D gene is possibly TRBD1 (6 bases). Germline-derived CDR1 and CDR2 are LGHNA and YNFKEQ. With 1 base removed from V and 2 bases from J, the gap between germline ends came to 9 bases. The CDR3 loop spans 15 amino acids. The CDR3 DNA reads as TGTGCCAGCAGCCAAGCTTCAGGGGCTGGAAACACCATATATTTT. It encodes CASSQASGAGNTIYF.

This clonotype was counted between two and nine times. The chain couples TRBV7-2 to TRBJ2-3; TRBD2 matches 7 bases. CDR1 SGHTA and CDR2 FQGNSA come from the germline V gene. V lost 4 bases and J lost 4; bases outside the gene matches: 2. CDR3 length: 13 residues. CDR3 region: CASSYTSADTQYF. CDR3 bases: TGTGCCAGCAGCTACACTAGCGCAGATACGCAGTATTTT.

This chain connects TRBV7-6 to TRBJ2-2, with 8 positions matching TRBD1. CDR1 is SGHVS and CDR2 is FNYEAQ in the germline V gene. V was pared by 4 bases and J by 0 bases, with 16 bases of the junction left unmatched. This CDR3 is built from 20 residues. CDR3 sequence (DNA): TGTGCCAGCAGCTGGAACCGGGGACAGGCTGCCTCCCCGAACACCGGGGAGCTGTTTTTT. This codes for CASSWNRGQAASPNTGELFF.

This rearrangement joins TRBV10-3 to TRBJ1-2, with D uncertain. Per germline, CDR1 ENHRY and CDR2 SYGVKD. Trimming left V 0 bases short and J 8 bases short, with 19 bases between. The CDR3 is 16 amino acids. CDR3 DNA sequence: TGTGCCATCAGTGAGTCGTTGGATTCAGCCCCAAACGGCTACACCTTC. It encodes CAISESLDSAPNGYTF.

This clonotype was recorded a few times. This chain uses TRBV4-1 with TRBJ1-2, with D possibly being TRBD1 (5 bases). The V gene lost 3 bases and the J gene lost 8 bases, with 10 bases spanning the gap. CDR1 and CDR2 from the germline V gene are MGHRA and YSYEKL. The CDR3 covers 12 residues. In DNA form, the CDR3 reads TGCGCCAGCAGCCAGAGGGGCGTAGGCTACACCTTC. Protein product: CASSQRGVGYTF.

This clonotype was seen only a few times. The CDR3 coding sequence is TGTGCCAGCAGTAAAACAGGGTTTCGACTCGAGCAGTACTTC. Its protein product is CASSKTGFRLEQYF. The chain employs TRBV28 and TRBJ2-7, with TRBD1 as a possible D gene (6 bases). The CDR3 loop spans 14 amino acids. The germline V and J ends were trimmed by 5 bases and 6 bases, with 17 bases remaining between them. CDR1 MDHEN and CDR2 SYDVKM come from the germline V gene.

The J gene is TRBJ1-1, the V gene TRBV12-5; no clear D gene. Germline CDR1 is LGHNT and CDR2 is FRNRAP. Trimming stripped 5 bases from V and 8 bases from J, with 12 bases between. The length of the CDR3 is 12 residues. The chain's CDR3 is CASGPSQIEAFF. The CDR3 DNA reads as TGTGCTAGTGGTCCCAGCCAAATAGAAGCTTTCTTT.

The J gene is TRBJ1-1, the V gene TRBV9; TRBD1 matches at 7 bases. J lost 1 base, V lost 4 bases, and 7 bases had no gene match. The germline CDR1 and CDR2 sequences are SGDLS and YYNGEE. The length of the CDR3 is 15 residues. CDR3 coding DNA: TGTGCCAGCAGCATAATACAGGGGACGAACACTGAAGCTTTCTTT. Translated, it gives CASSIIQGTNTEAFF.

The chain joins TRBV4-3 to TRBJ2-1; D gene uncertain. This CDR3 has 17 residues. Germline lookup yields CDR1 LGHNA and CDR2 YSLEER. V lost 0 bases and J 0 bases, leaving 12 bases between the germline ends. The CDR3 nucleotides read TGCGCCAGCAGCCAAGAGGGTCCCTGGAGCTCCTACAATGAGCAGTTCTTC. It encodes CASSQEGPWSSYNEQFF.

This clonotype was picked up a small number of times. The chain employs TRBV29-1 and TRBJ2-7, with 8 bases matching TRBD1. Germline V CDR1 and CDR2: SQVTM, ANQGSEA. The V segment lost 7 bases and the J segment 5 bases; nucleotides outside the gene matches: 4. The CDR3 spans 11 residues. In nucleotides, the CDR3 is TGCAGCGCCGGACAGGGAAACGAGCAGTACTTC. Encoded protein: CSAGQGNEQYF.